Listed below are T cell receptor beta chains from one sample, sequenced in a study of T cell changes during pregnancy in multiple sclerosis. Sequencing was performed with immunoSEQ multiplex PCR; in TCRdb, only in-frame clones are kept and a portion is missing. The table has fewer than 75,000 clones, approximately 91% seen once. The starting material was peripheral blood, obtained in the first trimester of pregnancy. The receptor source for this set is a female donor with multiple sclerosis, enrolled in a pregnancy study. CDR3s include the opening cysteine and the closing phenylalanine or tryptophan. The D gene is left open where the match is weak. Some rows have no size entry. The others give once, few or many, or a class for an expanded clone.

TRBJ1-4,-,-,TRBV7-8,TGTGCCAGCAGCAGACAGGTCACGACCCGCCCCAATGAAAAACTGTTTTTT,CASSRQVTTRPNEKLFF
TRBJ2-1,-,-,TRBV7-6,TGTGCCAGCAGCTTAGCGTATCGGACAGTCTACAATGAGCAGTTCTTC,CASSLAYRTVYNEQFF
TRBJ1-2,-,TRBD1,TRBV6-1,TGTGCCAGCCGCCATTTGGGACAGGGTAAGGGTGGCTACACCTTC,CASRHLGQGKGGYTF
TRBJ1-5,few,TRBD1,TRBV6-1,TGTGCCAGCAGTGTAGGGGACAGGTACAATCAGCCCCAGCATTTT,CASSVGDRYNQPQHF
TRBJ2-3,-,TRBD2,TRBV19,TGTGCCAGTGGGACGGGGGGATTTACTACAGATACGCAGTATTTT,CASGTGGFTTDTQYF
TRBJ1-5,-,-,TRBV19,TGTGCCAGTAGTATAGGGGGGGTACAGCCCCAGCATTTT,CASSIGGVQPQHF
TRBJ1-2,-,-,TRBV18,TGTGCCAGCTCACCCTCACCCCACCGGGAGGGAGGCTACACCTTC,CASSPSPHREGGYTF
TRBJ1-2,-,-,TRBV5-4,TGTGCCAGCAGCTTGAGAGAACAGAACTATGGCTACACCTTC,CASSLREQNYGYTF
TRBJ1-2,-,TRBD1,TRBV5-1,TGCGCCAGCAGCTCTCAGGGGGCCATTCGTCCCTATGGCTACACCTTC,CASSSQGAIRPYGYTF
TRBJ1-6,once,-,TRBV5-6,TGTGCCAGCAGCACAGGGCCAAATAATTCACCCCTCCACTTT,CASSTGPNNSPLHF
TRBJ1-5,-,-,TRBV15,TGTGCCACCAGCAGAGGGGCCGCAAATCAGCCCCAGCATTTT,CATSRGAANQPQHF
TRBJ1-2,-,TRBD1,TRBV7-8,TGTGCCAGCAGCGGCCCCCGGGACAGGAGTTCTAACTATGGCTACACCTTC,CASSGPRDRSSNYGYTF
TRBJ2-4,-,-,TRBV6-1,TGTGCCAGCAGTGAAGCCGGAGGAAAAAACATTCAGTACTTC,CASSEAGGKNIQYF
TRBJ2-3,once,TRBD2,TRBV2,TGTGCCAGCAGTGGGGGAGGGAGCACAGATACGCAGTATTTT,CASSGGGSTDTQYF
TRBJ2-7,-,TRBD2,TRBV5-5,TGTGCCAGCAACAGGGACAGAGCGGCTAGCGGGGCTTACGAGCAGTACTTC,CASNRDRAASGAYEQYF
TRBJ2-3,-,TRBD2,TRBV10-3,TGTGCCATCAGTGACGTTAGCGGGGGTGATACGCAGTATTTT,CAISDVSGGDTQYF
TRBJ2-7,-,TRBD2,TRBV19,TGTGCCAGTCGACTAGGGACTAGCGGGTCCTACGAGCAGTACTTC,CASRLGTSGSYEQYF
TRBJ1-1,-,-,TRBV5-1,TGCGCCAGCAGCTTGACCAGTTTTACGAACACTGAAGCTTTCTTT,CASSLTSFTNTEAFF
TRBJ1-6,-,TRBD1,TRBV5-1,TGCGCCAGCAGCTTGGAAGGGGACAGGCCCCTCCACTTT,CASSLEGDRPLHF
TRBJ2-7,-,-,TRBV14,TGTGCCAGCAGCCAAGATCCGGGTATACTCTCCTACGAGCAGTACTTC,CASSQDPGILSYEQYF
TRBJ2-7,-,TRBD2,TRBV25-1,TGTGCCAGCAGTGTCGGCGGGAGGTTCCCTGAGTACTTC,CASSVGGRFPEYF
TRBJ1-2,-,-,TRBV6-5,TGTGCCAGCAGTTACTCTGCAGGATCCAATGGCTACACCTTC,CASSYSAGSNGYTF
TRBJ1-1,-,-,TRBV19,TGTGCCAGTAGTATAGCGTGGAACACTGAAGCTTTCTTT,CASSIAWNTEAFF
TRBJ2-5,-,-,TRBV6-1,TGTGCCGCGCGGGGCGAGACCCAGTACTTC,CAARGETQYF
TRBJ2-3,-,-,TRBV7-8,TGTGCCAGCAGCTCCCCGGGCACAGATACGCAGTATTTT,CASSSPGTDTQYF
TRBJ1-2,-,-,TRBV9,TGTGCCAGCAGCGTAGGGGCCACTAACTATGGCTACACCTTC,CASSVGATNYGYTF
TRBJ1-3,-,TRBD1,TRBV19,TGTGCCAGTACCCGACCGGGACAGGGAGGGAGCACCATATATTTT,CASTRPGQGGSTIYF
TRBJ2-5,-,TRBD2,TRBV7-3,TGTGCCAGCAGCTTAGGCGGGAGCGGGAAAGAGACCCAGTACTTC,CASSLGGSGKETQYF
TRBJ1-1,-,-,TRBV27,TGTGCCAGCAGTTTAAGAAGAGCCACTGAAGCTTTCTTT,CASSLRRATEAFF
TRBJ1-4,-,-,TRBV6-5,TGTGCCAGCAGTTATGTCAGGGGTGAAAAACTGTTTTTT,CASSYVRGEKLFF
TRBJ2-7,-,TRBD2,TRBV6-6,TGTGCCAGCAGTTACACGTCTGGGGGAGGGCCGAACGAGCAGTACTTC,CASSYTSGGGPNEQYF
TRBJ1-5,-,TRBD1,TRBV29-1,TGCAACCGGGAGGGGGCGATGGTCTGTAATCAGCCCCAGCATTTT,CNREGAMVCNQPQHF
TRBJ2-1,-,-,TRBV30,TGTGCCTGGAGTGTAGGGACTTATCGGTTCTTC,CAWSVGTYRFF
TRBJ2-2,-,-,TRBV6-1,TGTGCCAGCCGACAGAGATCGAACACCGGGGAGCTGTTTTTT,CASRQRSNTGELFF
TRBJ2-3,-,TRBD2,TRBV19,TGTGCCAGTAGATGGACTAGCGGGAGTGATACGCAGTATTTT,CASRWTSGSDTQYF